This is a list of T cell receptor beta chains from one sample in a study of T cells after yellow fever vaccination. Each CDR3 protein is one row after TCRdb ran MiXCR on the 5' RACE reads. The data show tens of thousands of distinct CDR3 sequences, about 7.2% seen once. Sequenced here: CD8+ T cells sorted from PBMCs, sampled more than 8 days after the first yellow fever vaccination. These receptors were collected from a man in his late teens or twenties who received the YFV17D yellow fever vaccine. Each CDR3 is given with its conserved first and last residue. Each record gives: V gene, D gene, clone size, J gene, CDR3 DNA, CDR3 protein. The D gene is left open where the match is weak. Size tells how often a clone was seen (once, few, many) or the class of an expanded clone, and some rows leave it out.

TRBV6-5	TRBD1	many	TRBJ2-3	TGTGCCAGCAGCAAAGGGACAGGGGGCGGCACAGATACGCAGTATTTT	CASSKGTGGGTDTQYF
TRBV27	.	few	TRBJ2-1	TGTGCCAGCAGTTTATATACGGGTCCCCGCAATGAGCAGTTCTTC	CASSLYTGPRNEQFF
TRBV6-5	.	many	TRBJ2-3	TGTGCCAGCAGTTACCCACAGGGATCGTTGCCAGATACGCAGTATTTT	CASSYPQGSLPDTQYF
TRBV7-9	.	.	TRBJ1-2	TGTGCCAGCCGTGGGGGGCATGGCTACACCTTC	CASRGGHGYTF
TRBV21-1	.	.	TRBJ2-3	TGTGCCAGCAGCGCCCGCGGGACTAGCGGCACAGATACGCAGTATTTT	CASSARGTSGTDTQYF
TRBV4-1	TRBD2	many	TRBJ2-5	TGCGCCAGCAGCCAAGAGGGACTAGTACTTCTGGAGACCCAGTACTTC	CASSQEGLVLLETQYF
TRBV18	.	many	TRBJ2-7	TGTGCCAGCTCACCAGGGATCCACGAGCAGTACTTC	CASSPGIHEQYF
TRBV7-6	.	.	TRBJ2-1	TGTGCCAGCAGCTTAGGCTGGGACAATGAGCAGTTCTTC	CASSLGWDNEQFF
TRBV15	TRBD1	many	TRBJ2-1	TGTGCCACCAGCAAGATCCGGGACAGGGGTGATGAGCAGTTCTTC	CATSKIRDRGDEQFF
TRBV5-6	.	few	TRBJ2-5	TGTGCCAGCAGCCACCAGGGGTATGAAGAGACCCAGTACTTC	CASSHQGYEETQYF
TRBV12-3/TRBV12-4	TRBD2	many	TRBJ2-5	TGTGCCAGCAGGGCGAGTAGCGGGGTTGAGACCCAGTACTTC	CASRASSGVETQYF
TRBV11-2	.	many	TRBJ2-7	TGTGCCAGCAGCTTTTTATGGGACCGGCCCTACGAGCAGTACTTC	CASSFLWDRPYEQYF
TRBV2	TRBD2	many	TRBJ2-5	TGTGCCAGCCGTAAAGGGGCGGCCGGGGGGGAGACCCAGTACTTC	CASRKGAAGGETQYF
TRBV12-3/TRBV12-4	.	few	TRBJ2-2	TGTGCCAGCAGTTTATTGACAGTGAACACCGGGGAGCTGTTTTTT	CASSLLTVNTGELFF
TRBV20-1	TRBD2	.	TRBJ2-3	TGCAGTGCCACCCCCCTAGGGCGGGGGGGAGAGACGCAGTATTTT	CSATPLGRGGETQYF
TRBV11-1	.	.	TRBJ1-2	TGTGCCAGCTCAGGAACCGTCCGGGACAACGATCGGAACTATGGCTACACCTTC	CASSGTVRDNDRNYGYTF
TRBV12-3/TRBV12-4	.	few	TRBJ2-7	TGTGCCAGCAGAGATGACAGGACCTACGAGCAGTACTTC	CASRDDRTYEQYF
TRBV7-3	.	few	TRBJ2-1	TGTGCCAGCAGCTTAACGTCCGACTCCGGGCTTAATGAGCAGTTCTTC	CASSLTSDSGLNEQFF
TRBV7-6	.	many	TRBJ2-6	TGTGCCAGCAGCCCCTTCCAGGGGATATCTGGGGCCAACGTCCTGACTTTC	CASSPFQGISGANVLTF
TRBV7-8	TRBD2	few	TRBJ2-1	TGTGCCAGCAGCTCGCTGACTAGCGGGGGGTCCGATGAGCAGTTCTTC	CASSSLTSGGSDEQFF
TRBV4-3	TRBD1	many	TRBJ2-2	TGCGCCAGCAGCCAAGGGTTCAGGGGGCTCGACACCGGGGAGCTGTTTTTT	CASSQGFRGLDTGELFF
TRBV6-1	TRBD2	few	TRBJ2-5	TGTGCCAGCACCCCGGGGGGGGCAGTGGCCCAGTACTTC	CASTPGGAVAQYF
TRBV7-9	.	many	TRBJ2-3	TGTGCCAGCAGCTTACCCGACAGGCTAAGCACAGATACGCAGTATTTT	CASSLPDRLSTDTQYF
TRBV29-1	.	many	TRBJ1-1	TGCAGCGTTGAAGATCCCACTAGCTCATCGGGCACTGAAGCTTTCTTT	CSVEDPTSSSGTEAFF
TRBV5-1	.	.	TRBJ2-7	TGCGCCAGCAGCTTGGTGTCCGGGGACCTCTCCTACGAGCAGTACTTC	CASSLVSGDLSYEQYF
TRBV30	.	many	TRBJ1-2	TGTGCCTGGGACCTCGGGACACCCGGTTCGGGCTACACCTTC	CAWDLGTPGSGYTF
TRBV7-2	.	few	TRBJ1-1	TGTGCCAGCAGCTTAGAGACCCCCCTGAAAGGGACTGAAGCTTTCTTT	CASSLETPLKGTEAFF
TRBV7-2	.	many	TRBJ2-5	TGTGCCAGCAGCTTAGCGGGGGGGCCTTGGAGAGAGACCCAGTACTTC	CASSLAGGPWRETQYF
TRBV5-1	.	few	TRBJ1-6	TGCGCCAGCAGCTTGTCCTGGGACCTGACTTCACCCCTCCACTTT	CASSLSWDLTSPLHF
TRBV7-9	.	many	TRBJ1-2	TGTGCCAGCGAAATTTCATGGGGCAGGGACTATGGCTACACCTTC	CASEISWGRDYGYTF
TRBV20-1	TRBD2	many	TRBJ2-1	TGCAGTGCCTGGGGGGGGTCCTACAATGAGCAGTTCTTC	CSAWGGSYNEQFF
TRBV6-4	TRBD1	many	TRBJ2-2	TGTGCCAGCAGTGACTCGGACAGGCACACCGGGGAGCTGTTTTTT	CASSDSDRHTGELFF
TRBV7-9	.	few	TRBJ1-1	TGTGCCAGCAGCTTAGTAGCAGGACACACTGAAGCTTTCTTT	CASSLVAGHTEAFF
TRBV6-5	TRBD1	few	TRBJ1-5	TGTGCCAGCAAAGAACCGGACAGGGTCGGCAATCAGCCCCAGCATTTT	CASKEPDRVGNQPQHF
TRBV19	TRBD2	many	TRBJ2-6	TGTGCCAGTAGTATATATGCGGGGGTCACATCTGGGGCCAACGTCCTGACTTTC	CASSIYAGVTSGANVLTF